The T cell receptor (beta chain) under discussion was sequenced for a study of blood T cell repertoires in COVID-19. Study at large: COVID-19 samples from acute and convalescent phases originated in the United States, Italy and Spain. PBMCs, B-cell-depleted T cells, or T cells provided the cDNA or gDNA that made up the material.

V lost 3 bases and J lost 0; bases outside the gene matches: 6. Germline CDR1 SGDLS, CDR2 YYNGEE. The CDR3 runs to 15 residues. This clone appeared a few times. Generated by immunoSEQ multiplex PCR, the TCRdb table keeps only in-frame clones and is missing some. The repertoire has roughly 150,000 clones, approximately 80% of them found once; the top ten carry approximately 10%. The sequenced material came from peripheral blood. The genes are TRBV9 and TRBJ2-7; TRBD1 matches at 7 bases. The clonotype comes from a human donor in a cohort sampled during active COVID-19. CDR3 loop: CASSEGASFSYEQYF. The DNA for the CDR3 is TGTGCCAGCAGCGAGGGGGCTAGCTTCTCCTACGAGCAGTACTTC.